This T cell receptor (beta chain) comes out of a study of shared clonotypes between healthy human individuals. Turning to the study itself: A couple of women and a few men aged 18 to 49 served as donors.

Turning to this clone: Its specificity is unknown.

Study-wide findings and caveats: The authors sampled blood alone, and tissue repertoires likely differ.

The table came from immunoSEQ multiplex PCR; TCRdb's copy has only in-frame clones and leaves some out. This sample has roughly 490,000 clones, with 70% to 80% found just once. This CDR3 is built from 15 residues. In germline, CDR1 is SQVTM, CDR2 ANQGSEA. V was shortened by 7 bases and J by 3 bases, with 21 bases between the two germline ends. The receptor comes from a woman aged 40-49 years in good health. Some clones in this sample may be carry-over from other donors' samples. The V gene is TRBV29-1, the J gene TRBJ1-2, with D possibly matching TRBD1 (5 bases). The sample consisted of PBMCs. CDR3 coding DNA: TGCAGCGCCTACCTCGCCGGGACGAACCACTATGGCTACACCTTC. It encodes CSAYLAGTNHYGYTF.